What follows are 10 T cell receptor beta chains derived from one specimen sequenced in a study of blood T cell repertoires in COVID-19. Libraries were prepared by immunoSEQ multiplex PCR; TCRdb keeps only in-frame clonotypes and omits some of them. Of 200,000 to 300,000 clones in the sample, less than 90% are singletons; the top ten hold 4.2%. The specimen was peripheral blood. These receptors were taken from a man in his 60s with acute or convalescent COVID-19.

CDR3 bases: TGCGCCAGCAGCTTCGTCTCCGGGACAGGGGTGAACGAGCAGTACTTC. Encoded protein: CASSFVSGTGVNEQYF. This chain connects TRBV5-1 to TRBJ2-7; 10 nucleotides line up with TRBD1. This CDR3 is built from 16 residues. The V gene's germline CDR1 is SGHRS and CDR2 YFSETQ. Trimming took 2 bases from V and 5 from J; bases not matched to a gene: 10.

The chain recombines TRBV10-1 with TRBJ2-5; the match to TRBD2 covers 11 bases. V lost 0 bases to trimming and J lost 5 bases; unmatched junction nucleotides: 20. The CDR3 is made up of 21 amino acids. CDR1 WNHNN and CDR2 SYGVQD come from the germline V gene (reference sequence). The CDR3 DNA reads as TGCGCCAGCAGTGAGTCGACACTCCCTAGCGGGAGGCCTAAATGGGGGGAGACCCAGTACTTC. Amino acid sequence: CASSESTLPSGRPKWGETQYF.

The chain is built from TRBV6-5 and TRBJ1-5; 8 nucleotides match TRBD1. CDR3 length: 15 residues. From germline, CDR1 is MNHEY and CDR2 SVGAGI. Trimming cost V 7 bases and J 6 bases; bases outside gene matches: 11. The CDR3 reads CASNLAGTGFQPQHF. CDR3 DNA sequence: TGTGCCAGCAACCTAGCCGGGACAGGTTTTCAGCCCCAGCATTTT.

V usage is TRBV5-1 and J usage is TRBJ2-5; 8 positions agree with TRBD1. The J segment lost 5 bases and the V segment lost 3 bases, leaving 6 bases of the junction unmatched. This CDR3 has 14 residues. Germline V gene lookup returns CDR1 SGHRS and CDR2 YFSETQ. This CDR3 is CASSSGQGMETQYF. The CDR3 DNA sequence: TGCGCCAGCAGCTCTGGACAGGGAATGGAGACCCAGTACTTC.

CDR3 DNA: TGTGCCAGCAGCAGACAGGGTAGCAATCAGCCCCAGCATTTT. It encodes CASSRQGSNQPQHF. This chain uses TRBV2 with TRBJ1-5, with 7 nucleotides matching TRBD1. The CDR3 runs to 14 residues. J gave up 0 bases and V 6 bases, and 2 bases lay outside the gene matches. The germline V gene has CDR1 SNHLY and CDR2 FYNNEI.

This sequence joins TRBV12-3 or TRBV12-4 and TRBJ1-1; unclear D gene. With 3 bases removed from V and 2 bases from J, the gap between germline ends came to 7 bases. There are 13 residues in the CDR3. The CDR3: CASSFNGNTEAFF. Here the CDR3 DNA reads TGTGCCAGCAGTTTTAATGGCAACACTGAAGCTTTCTTT.

The chain is built from TRBV28 and TRBJ2-1; 12 bases are a match to TRBD2. With 4 bases clipped from V and 4 bases from J, the junction kept 8 bases outside the gene matches. CDR1 MDHEN and CDR2 SYDVKM come from the germline V gene. The CDR3 sequence is 17 residues long. CDR3 amino acids: CASSSEGTSGPYNEQFF. The CDR3 coding sequence is TGTGCCAGCAGTTCCGAAGGGACTAGCGGGCCATACAATGAGCAGTTCTTC.

The chain uses TRBV2 and TRBJ1-3, with 7 bases matching TRBD1. The CDR3 totals 15 residues. With V trimmed by 6 bases and J by 0 bases, 5 bases remained unmatched. Germline loops: CDR1 SNHLY, CDR2 FYNNEI. CDR3 residues: CASRGQILSGNTIYF. The CDR3 coding sequence is TGTGCCAGCAGGGGACAGATACTCTCTGGAAACACCATATATTTT. The full variable domain, its missing parts supplied by reference TRBV2 and TRBJ1-3, is EPEVTQTPSHQVTQMGQEVILRCVPISNHLYFYWYRQILGQKVEFLVSFYNNEISEKSEIFDDQFSVERPDGSNFTLKIRSTKLEDSAMYFCASRGQILSGNTIYFGEGSWLTVV.

V and J are TRBV7-8 and TRBJ2-5; the D gene is possibly TRBD1 (5 bases). CDR1 is SGHVS and CDR2 is FQNEAQ in the germline V gene. Trimming shortened V by 1 base and J by 1 base, and 7 bases separated the two germline ends. The CDR3 loop spans 14 amino acids. CDR3 DNA sequence: TGTGCCAGCAGCTTAGGACAGCTCCAAGAGACCCAGTACTTC. This encodes CASSLGQLQETQYF. Complete variable domain (other parts from reference TRBV7-8 and TRBJ2-5): GAGVSQSPRYKVAKRGQDVALRCDPISGHVSLFWYQQALGQGPEFLTYFQNEAQLDKSGLPSDRFFAERPEGSVSTLKIQRTQQEDSAVYLCASSLGQLQETQYFGPGTRLLVL.

The J gene is TRBJ1-2, the V gene TRBV5-1, with TRBD1 identical over 9 bases. CDR3 length: 14 amino acids. Germline CDR1 reads SGHRS; CDR2 reads YFSETQ. V lost 5 bases to trimming and J lost 7 bases; unmatched junction nucleotides: 9. CDR3 region: CASRARTGESGYTF. The CDR3 nucleotides read TGCGCCAGCAGGGCAAGGACAGGGGAGAGTGGCTACACCTTC.